The 14 T cell receptor beta chains below all came from one sample that was sequenced in a study of T cells in Graves' hyperthyroidism and ophthalmopathy. Amplified TCR beta CDR3 regions derived from RNA transcripts. HTBI primers were employed in a first-round RT-PCR of the TCR CDR3. TCRdb recomputed calls from the multiplex PCR reads with MiXCR, one row per CDR3 protein. The table shows 500,000 to 800,000 distinct CDR3 sequences, with more than 14% occurring only once. Sequenced input: blood. Receptors were obtained from a woman aged 45-60 years with Graves' ophthalmopathy.

This clonotype has a count of ten or more. The rearrangement joins TRBV12-3 or TRBV12-4 to TRBJ2-3, with 12 bases that match TRBD2. The trim removed 6 bases at V and 3 bases at J, leaving 10 bases unmatched. This CDR3 comprises 17 residues. The CDR3 spells CASSQLPSGRGTDTQYF. The CDR3 bases are TGTGCCAGCAGCCAACTCCCTAGCGGGAGGGGGACAGATACGCAGTATTTT.

The chain carries TRBV10-3 and TRBJ1-5; 8 positions agree with TRBD1. Germline loops: CDR1 ENHRY, CDR2 SYGVKD. This CDR3 is built from 14 residues. V was pared by 6 bases and J by 0 bases, with 1 base of the junction left unmatched. The DNA for the CDR3 is TGTGCCATCAGAGGACAGGGTAGCAATCAGCCCCAGCATTTT. Translating it yields CAIRGQGSNQPQHF.

This clonotype has just a few counts. The rearrangement uses TRBV6-5 and TRBJ2-5; D is possibly TRBD1 or TRBD2 (6 bases each). Trimming took off 2 bases at V and 5 bases at J, with 15 bases between the two ends. This CDR3 spans 15 amino acids. Germline V gene data show CDR1 as MNHEY and CDR2 as SVGAGI. The CDR3 is CASSYNIGGGETQYF. For the CDR3, the DNA is TGTGCCAGCAGTTACAATATCGGAGGGGGGGAGACCCAGTACTTC.

This sequence joins TRBV27 and TRBJ1-5; D perhaps matches TRBD1 (6 bases). The CDR3 has 14 amino acids. CDR1 and CDR2 from the germline V gene are MNHEY and SMNVEV (reference sequence). Between the trimmed V and J ends, which lost 7 bases and 3 bases, there was a span of 13 bases. CDR3 DNA sequence: TGTGCCAGCAAACAAACAGGGCCCAATCAGCCCCAGCATTTT. Protein product: CASKQTGPNQPQHF.

This clonotype was recorded at least ten times. The CDR3 sequence: CASSSGSSYNSPLHF. CDR3 DNA sequence: TGTGCCAGCAGCTCTGGGAGCTCCTATAATTCACCCCTCCACTTT. The chain couples TRBV7-8 to TRBJ1-6; no definite D call. Looked up from germline, CDR1 is SGHVS and CDR2 is FQNEAQ. The CDR3 covers 15 residues. The ends were cut back, 4 bases at V and 0 bases at J, with 7 bases in the middle.

The rearrangement links TRBV27 to TRBJ1-2; 7 bases map to TRBD1. There are 15 residues in the CDR3. J was trimmed by 3 bases and V by 5 bases; bases with no gene match: 9. CDR1 MNHEY and CDR2 SMNVEV come from the germline V gene (reference sequence). Here the CDR3 reads CASSDSPGQYYGYTF. CDR3 nucleotide sequence: TGTGCCAGCAGTGACTCACCGGGACAGTACTATGGCTACACCTTC.

This clonotype was counted ten times or more. V usage is TRBV5-5 and J usage is TRBJ2-3, with D tentatively TRBD2 (5 bases). Per the germline V gene, CDR1 is SGHKS and CDR2 is YYEKEE (reference sequence). The CDR3 covers 15 residues. Trimming left V 0 bases short and J 4 bases short, with 12 bases between. The CDR3 nucleotides read TGTGCCAGCAGCTTGGTCAGTGGGAGTCCAGATACGCAGTATTTT. Translated, it gives CASSLVSGSPDTQYF.

J is TRBJ2-7 and V is TRBV5-1, with a weak D call TRBD2 (6 bases). With 4 bases removed from V and 2 bases from J, the gap between germline ends came to 16 bases. In germline, CDR1 is SGHRS, CDR2 YFSETQ. The length of the CDR3 is 15 residues. CDR3 in DNA: TGCGCCAGCAGCCCGGAAGGCGGGGAACCCTACGAGCAGTACTTC. Its protein product is CASSPEGGEPYEQYF.

The CDR3 spells CASSSGQAYNEQYF. The CDR3 DNA follows: TGTGCCAGCTCATCGGGACAGGCTTACAACGAGCAGTACTTC. The gene calls are TRBV18 and TRBJ2-7; 8 bases are a match to TRBD1. The V gene end was trimmed by 5 bases and the J gene end by 5 bases; junction bases not matched to a gene: 8. Germline V gene lookup returns CDR1 KGHSH and CDR2 LQKENI. This CDR3 contains 14 residues.

The CDR3 nucleotides are TGTGCCAGCAGTGACTCGTCCGGGGCATCCTATGGCTACACCTTC. Translated, it gives CASSDSSGASYGYTF. The chain is built from TRBV6-4 and TRBJ1-2; tentative D call: TRBD1 (5 bases). The CDR3 has 15 amino acids. V was pared by 0 bases and J by 4 bases, with 12 bases between. CDR1 and CDR2 from the germline V gene are MRHNA and SNTAGT.

This clonotype was seen many times. The V and J genes are TRBV18 and TRBJ2-1; 7 bases fit TRBD1. Per the germline V gene, CDR1 is KGHSH and CDR2 is LQKENI. This CDR3 is built from 16 residues. J was trimmed by 8 bases and V by 2 bases; bases with no gene match: 12. The CDR3 DNA reads TGTGCCAGCTCACCAGGTGAACAGGGGAAGTGGGATGAGCAGTTCTTC. This gives the protein CASSPGEQGKWDEQFF. The variable domain in full, completed from reference TRBV18 and TRBJ2-1, reads NAGVMQNPRHLVRRRGQEARLRCSPMKGHSHVYWYRQLPEEGLKFMVYLQKENIIDESGMPKERFSAEFPKEGPSILRIQQVVRGDSAAYFCASSPGEQGKWDEQFFGPGTRLTVL.

The rearrangement uses TRBV5-1 and TRBJ2-5, with 8 positions matching TRBD2. V was pared by 4 bases and J by 4 bases, with 9 bases of the junction left unmatched. Germline CDR1 reads SGHRS; CDR2 reads YFSETQ. This CDR3 has 15 amino acids. In DNA form, the CDR3 reads TGCGCCAGCAGCCAAGGGACTAGAGGGGCAGAGACCCAGTACTTC. It codes for CASSQGTRGAETQYF.

This clonotype has more than one count but fewer than ten. The chain couples TRBV9 to TRBJ2-1; D assignment may be TRBD1 or TRBD2 (5 bases each). V lost 2 bases, J lost 5 bases, and 17 bases lay in between. The CDR3 has 16 residues. Germline loops: CDR1 SGDLS, CDR2 YYNGEE. In DNA, the CDR3 is TGTGCCAGCAGCGTTTTAGGGACGAGGGGCCACAATGAGCAGTTCTTC. It is translated as CASSVLGTRGHNEQFF.

There are many counts of this clonotype. The genes are TRBV2 and TRBJ2-7; D is ambiguous. The CDR3 contains 14 residues. CDR1 is SNHLY, CDR2 FYNNEI, per germline. Trimming cost V 1 base and J 1 base, with 8 bases left between them. The CDR3 loop reads CASSEVRLSYEQYF. In DNA, the CDR3 is TGTGCCAGCAGTGAAGTGAGGCTATCCTACGAGCAGTACTTC.